A selection of T cell receptor beta chains follows, all from one sample in a study of blood T cell repertoires in COVID-19. Libraries were prepared by immunoSEQ multiplex PCR; TCRdb keeps only in-frame clonotypes and omits some of them. The sample has about 480,000 clones; about 87% are singletons. Source material: peripheral blood. The source of these receptors is a woman between 50 and 59 years old with COVID-19, enrolled during active disease. The CDR3 runs from the conserved cysteine through the conserved F or W. The D gene is left open where the match is weak. Size is omitted from some rows. Given values are once, few, many or a class for expanded clones.

CDR3 length: 16
D gene: TRBD1
V gene: TRBV7-3
J gene: TRBJ1-5
clone size: NA
CDR3 DNA: TGTGCCAGCAGCTTAGGCGGCAGGGGGCGCAATCAGCCCCAGCATTTT
CDR3 protein: CASSLGGRGRNQPQHF

CDR3 length: 12
D gene: NA
V gene: TRBV30
J gene: TRBJ1-4
clone size: few
CDR3 DNA: TGTGCCTGGAGGGGGCTCAGTGAAAAACTGTTTTTT
CDR3 protein: CAWRGLSEKLFF

CDR3 length: 15
D gene: TRBD2
V gene: TRBV6-1
J gene: TRBJ2-7
clone size: few
CDR3 DNA: TGTGCCAGCAGTGAAGTAGCGGGGAACACTTACGAGCAGTACTTC
CDR3 protein: CASSEVAGNTYEQYF

CDR3 length: 15
D gene: NA
V gene: TRBV15
J gene: TRBJ1-2
clone size: NA
CDR3 DNA: TGTGCCACCAGCAACCTTGTGGGGGGGATTGGTGGCTACACCTTC
CDR3 protein: CATSNLVGGIGGYTF

CDR3 length: 13
D gene: NA
V gene: TRBV30
J gene: TRBJ2-7
clone size: NA
CDR3 DNA: TGTGCCTGGAGTGTAGGACAGCGATACGAGCAGTACTTC
CDR3 protein: CAWSVGQRYEQYF

CDR3 length: 16
D gene: NA
V gene: TRBV7-3
J gene: TRBJ2-3
clone size: NA
CDR3 DNA: TGTGCCAGCAGCTTAAGTAGCGCAAGTAGCACAGATACGCAGTATTTT
CDR3 protein: CASSLSSASSTDTQYF

CDR3 length: 15
D gene: NA
V gene: TRBV5-1
J gene: TRBJ1-2
clone size: NA
CDR3 DNA: TGCGCCAGCAGCTGGGAGGCGGCAGCTAACTATGGCTACACCTTC
CDR3 protein: CASSWEAAANYGYTF

CDR3 length: 16
D gene: NA
V gene: TRBV27
J gene: TRBJ1-1
clone size: NA
CDR3 DNA: TGTGCCAGCAGTAACCCCCGGCGGGGGGCAATCACTGAAGCTTTCTTT
CDR3 protein: CASSNPRRGAITEAFF

CDR3 length: 17
D gene: TRBD1
V gene: TRBV3-1/TRBV3-2
J gene: TRBJ2-3
clone size: NA
CDR3 DNA: TGTGCCAGCAGCCAAGAGGGTAGGCAGGGGGAGACAGATACGCAGTATTTT
CDR3 protein: CASSQEGRQGETDTQYF

CDR3 length: 17
D gene: NA
V gene: TRBV11-2
J gene: TRBJ1-6
clone size: NA
CDR3 DNA: TGTGCCAGCAGCTTAGATCTTTTGTCGGGAAATAATTCACCCCTCCACTTT
CDR3 protein: CASSLDLLSGNNSPLHF

CDR3 length: 14
D gene: TRBD1
V gene: TRBV30
J gene: TRBJ1-2
clone size: NA
CDR3 DNA: TGTGCCTGGAGTCTCACCGGGACAGGGGACGGCTACACCTTC
CDR3 protein: CAWSLTGTGDGYTF

CDR3 length: 17
D gene: NA
V gene: TRBV9
J gene: TRBJ2-6
clone size: once
CDR3 DNA: TGTGCCAGCAGCGTATCCCCCCGGGGGTCTGGGGCCAACGTCCTGACTTTC
CDR3 protein: CASSVSPRGSGANVLTF

CDR3 length: 15
D gene: NA
V gene: TRBV28
J gene: TRBJ1-2
clone size: NA
CDR3 DNA: TGTGCCAGCCGCCCGGTGGGGGGGGATAACTATGGCTACACCTTC
CDR3 protein: CASRPVGGDNYGYTF